The rows below give T cell receptor beta chains drawn from one sample of a study of CD4 T cells in relation to SARS-CoV-2 and coronaviruses. These TCRs' antigens remain unknown. Libraries were prepared by immunoSEQ multiplex PCR; TCRdb keeps only in-frame clonotypes and omits some of them. The top ten clones hold about 1.3% of a sample with some 44,000 clones, approximately 80% of them seen once. The sequencing input was naive CD4+ T cells from PBMCs, cultured in vitro. The receptors shown here come from an adult with COVID-19. The CDR3 runs from the conserved cysteine through the conserved F or W. A D gene is named only where the DNA matches it firmly. Clone sizes are given selectively: once, few, many, or a class where the clone is expanded.

cdr3_nt: TGTGCCACCAGTGATCGCCGGACTAGCGGGAGGATAGATGAGCAGTTCTTC
cdr3_aa: CATSDRRTSGRIDEQFF
j_call: TRBJ2-1
v_call: TRBV24-1
clone_size: NA
d_call: TRBD2

cdr3_nt: TGTGCCAGCGCACAGGGTTCAGGGTTCTATGGCTACACCTTC
cdr3_aa: CASAQGSGFYGYTF
j_call: TRBJ1-2
v_call: TRBV18
clone_size: NA
d_call: NA

cdr3_nt: TGTGCCAGCAACCCGGGGGGCGGGAGGATCCGCGAGCAGTACTTC
cdr3_aa: CASNPGGGRIREQYF
j_call: TRBJ2-7
v_call: TRBV6-2/TRBV6-3
clone_size: NA
d_call: TRBD2

cdr3_nt: TGTGCCAGCAGTTCCCGACAGACCGGGGAGCTGTTTTTT
cdr3_aa: CASSSRQTGELFF
j_call: TRBJ2-2
v_call: TRBV28
clone_size: few
d_call: NA

cdr3_nt: TGTGCCAGCAGCCAGGCTAGCGGGAGGAACACCGGGGAGCTGTTTTTT
cdr3_aa: CASSQASGRNTGELFF
j_call: TRBJ2-2
v_call: TRBV3-1/TRBV3-2
clone_size: NA
d_call: TRBD2

cdr3_nt: TGTGCCAGCAGCTTGGAGGGGGGTTGGTCGCGAGCTTTCTTT
cdr3_aa: CASSLEGGWSRAFF
j_call: TRBJ1-1
v_call: TRBV7-6
clone_size: NA
d_call: NA

cdr3_nt: TGTGCCTGGAGTGTAGGTCCTTGGGATGAAAAACTGTTTTTT
cdr3_aa: CAWSVGPWDEKLFF
j_call: TRBJ1-4
v_call: TRBV30
clone_size: NA
d_call: NA

cdr3_nt: TGTGCCAGCAAGCCAGGGACCCTATCGGTTGATGAGCAGTTCTTC
cdr3_aa: CASKPGTLSVDEQFF
j_call: TRBJ2-1
v_call: TRBV4-2
clone_size: once
d_call: NA

cdr3_nt: TGTGCCAGCAGTTTAATCCCCCCAGACAATGAGCAGTTCTTC
cdr3_aa: CASSLIPPDNEQFF
j_call: TRBJ2-1
v_call: TRBV28
clone_size: NA
d_call: NA

cdr3_nt: TGTGCCAGCAGCGTGACAGGGATAGAGACCCAGTACTTC
cdr3_aa: CASSVTGIETQYF
j_call: TRBJ2-5
v_call: TRBV5-6
clone_size: NA
d_call: TRBD1

cdr3_nt: TGTGCCATCAGTGAATCTAGGCTAGCGGGAGTCGCGGGCACAGATACGCAGTATTTT
cdr3_aa: CAISESRLAGVAGTDTQYF
j_call: TRBJ2-3
v_call: TRBV10-3
clone_size: few
d_call: TRBD2

cdr3_nt: TGTGCCACCAGCATAAGGACAGGGCCAGCGGATGGCTACACCTTC
cdr3_aa: CATSIRTGPADGYTF
j_call: TRBJ1-2
v_call: TRBV15
clone_size: NA
d_call: TRBD1

cdr3_nt: TGCGCCAGCAGCCAGAGGACAGGGGCGGACATTCAGTACTTC
cdr3_aa: CASSQRTGADIQYF
j_call: TRBJ2-4
v_call: TRBV5-1
clone_size: few
d_call: TRBD1

cdr3_nt: TGTGCCAGTAGTGTCGGGACAGGGGAGTTTCAGCCCCAGCATTTT
cdr3_aa: CASSVGTGEFQPQHF
j_call: TRBJ1-5
v_call: TRBV19
clone_size: NA
d_call: TRBD1

cdr3_nt: TGTGCCAGCAGCCAAGATCCCGCGGCAGTCCAGAGCGGGGAGCTGTTTTTT
cdr3_aa: CASSQDPAAVQSGELFF
j_call: TRBJ2-2
v_call: TRBV3-1/TRBV3-2
clone_size: NA
d_call: NA

cdr3_nt: TGTGCCAGCAGCTTAGAGAGGGGCGCAGAGCGGAGTGGCTCCTACAATGAGCAGTTCTTC
cdr3_aa: CASSLERGAERSGSYNEQFF
j_call: TRBJ2-1
v_call: TRBV7-3
clone_size: once
d_call: NA

cdr3_nt: TGTGCCAGCAGCCCAAGCCGGGGGTCGGAGCCCCAGCATTTT
cdr3_aa: CASSPSRGSEPQHF
j_call: TRBJ1-5
v_call: TRBV9
clone_size: NA
d_call: NA

cdr3_nt: TGTGCCAGCAGCGCCGATCCAAAGAGGTTGGGACACCGCTATGGCTACACCTTC
cdr3_aa: CASSADPKRLGHRYGYTF
j_call: TRBJ1-2
v_call: TRBV9
clone_size: NA
d_call: NA

cdr3_nt: TGTGCCAGCAGCTTAGTCGTTCGGCAAGATTCTGGAAACACCATATATTTT
cdr3_aa: CASSLVVRQDSGNTIYF
j_call: TRBJ1-3
v_call: TRBV7-2
clone_size: NA
d_call: NA

cdr3_nt: TGTGCCTGGAGTGTATTCCTGTCCCAGTCAGATGGCTACACCTTC
cdr3_aa: CAWSVFLSQSDGYTF
j_call: TRBJ1-2
v_call: TRBV30
clone_size: NA
d_call: NA

cdr3_nt: TGCGCCAGCAGCCGGGACAGGGGTCGGAATGAGCAGTTCTTC
cdr3_aa: CASSRDRGRNEQFF
j_call: TRBJ2-1
v_call: TRBV5-1
clone_size: NA
d_call: TRBD1

cdr3_nt: TGTGCCATCAGTGGTCCAGGGGAGGAGACCCAGTACTTC
cdr3_aa: CAISGPGEETQYF
j_call: TRBJ2-5
v_call: TRBV10-3
clone_size: NA
d_call: NA

cdr3_nt: TGCGCCAGCAGCTTGGGTCCCGGGACAGGGGGCGAAACGCAGTATTTT
cdr3_aa: CASSLGPGTGGETQYF
j_call: TRBJ2-3
v_call: TRBV5-1
clone_size: once
d_call: TRBD1

cdr3_nt: TGCGCCAGCAGCTTGGCCCTAGTAGTCGGGTACGATACGCAGTATTTT
cdr3_aa: CASSLALVVGYDTQYF
j_call: TRBJ2-3
v_call: TRBV5-1
clone_size: NA
d_call: NA

cdr3_nt: TGTGCCAGCAGCCTCTATTCAGACAGTGCGTCCTACGAGCAGTACTTC
cdr3_aa: CASSLYSDSASYEQYF
j_call: TRBJ2-7
v_call: TRBV3-1/TRBV3-2
clone_size: NA
d_call: NA

cdr3_nt: TGTGCCAGTAGCCCCCAACAGGGGGCATCTTTCGAGCAGTACTTC
cdr3_aa: CASSPQQGASFEQYF
j_call: TRBJ2-7
v_call: TRBV19
clone_size: NA
d_call: TRBD1

cdr3_nt: TGTGCCAGCAGCCAAGATAGGCCTAGCGGGACCGGGGAGCTGTTTTTT
cdr3_aa: CASSQDRPSGTGELFF
j_call: TRBJ2-2
v_call: TRBV3-1/TRBV3-2
clone_size: NA
d_call: TRBD2

cdr3_nt: TGTGCCTGGAGTGTCACTAGCGCCCTATACAATGAGCAGTTCTTC
cdr3_aa: CAWSVTSALYNEQFF
j_call: TRBJ2-1
v_call: TRBV30
clone_size: NA
d_call: TRBD2

cdr3_nt: TGTGCCAGCAGCCAAAGGATTTCCGAAGGGTCCGAGCAGTACTTC
cdr3_aa: CASSQRISEGSEQYF
j_call: TRBJ2-7
v_call: TRBV4-2
clone_size: once
d_call: NA

cdr3_nt: TGTGCCAGCAGACGAACAAGGGGGACCACAGATACGCAGTATTTT
cdr3_aa: CASRRTRGTTDTQYF
j_call: TRBJ2-3
v_call: TRBV27
clone_size: NA
d_call: NA

cdr3_nt: TGTGCCAGCAGCGCCGACAGGGCCCAAGAGACCCAGTACTTC
cdr3_aa: CASSADRAQETQYF
j_call: TRBJ2-5
v_call: TRBV9
clone_size: NA
d_call: TRBD1